The 21 T cell receptor beta chains given below trace back to one sample, sequenced in a study of blood T cells in healthy people across ages. Alongside a J-beta primer mix, a sample-barcoded 5' primer served in a second PCR lasting about 7 to 12 cycles. TCRdb itself ran the 5' RACE reads through MiXCR, one entry per CDR3 protein. The sample shows around 2 million distinct CDR3 sequences, about two fifths of them seen only once. Sequencing used blood. The receptor set was obtained from a human donor in good health.

Details on this clonotype: A read error may produce the germline difference seen at one junction end. V is TRBV12-3 or TRBV12-4 and J is TRBJ1-2; D unresolved. The CDR3 loop spans 13 amino acids. The CDR3 nucleotides are TGTGCCAGCAGTTTGAGATCTAACTATGGCCACACCTTC. It yields the protein CASSLRSNYGHTF.

The rearrangement uses TRBV20-1 and TRBJ2-7, with D unresolved. Germline V gene lookup returns CDR1 DFQATT and CDR2 SNEGSKA (reference sequence). There are 10 residues in the CDR3. The germline V and J ends were trimmed by 7 bases and 4 bases, with 8 bases remaining between them. Here the CDR3 reads CSVRGYEQYF. DNA of the CDR3: TGCAGTGTACGCGGTTACGAGCAGTACTTC.

This chain joins TRBV4-3 and TRBJ1-5; D uncertain. Germline CDR1 is LGHNA and CDR2 is YSLEER. Deletions cut 5 bases from V and 4 bases from J, with 12 bases between. This CDR3 comprises 14 residues. DNA of the CDR3: TGCGCCAGCAGCACAAGGATGGGAAATCAGCCCCAGCATTTT. It specifies CASSTRMGNQPQHF.

DNA of the CDR3: TGTGCCAGCAGTTCCGCAGCGGGGAAAGAGACCCAGTACTTC. Amino acid sequence: CASSSAAGKETQYF. The rearrangement links TRBV6-2 or TRBV6-3 to TRBJ2-5; 7 bases match TRBD2. This CDR3 comprises 14 residues. V was clipped by 4 bases and J by 3 bases; unmatched bases: 5. Per germline, CDR1 MNHEY and CDR2 SVGEGT.

The rearrangement links TRBV6-1 to TRBJ1-5; D is perhaps TRBD1 (5 bases). V was cut by 6 bases and J by 0 bases, with 24 bases left in between. The CDR3 is 19 residues long. Germline CDR1 and CDR2: MNHNS and SASEGT. The CDR3 DNA reads as TGTGCCAGCAGCGCAGCGGGTTTTCAGGGATCCCTTAGCAATCAGCCCCAGCATTTT. Protein product: CASSAAGFQGSLSNQPQHF.

This clonotype has only a few counts. The chain is built from TRBV5-1 and TRBJ2-5; 7 nucleotides match TRBD1. Trimming took 3 bases from V and 3 from J; bases not matched to a gene: 5. The CDR3 runs 14 residues. Germline V gene data show CDR1 as SGHRS and CDR2 as YFSETQ. The CDR3 loop reads CASSSGTAKETQYF. Here the CDR3 DNA reads TGCGCCAGCAGCTCCGGGACAGCAAAAGAGACCCAGTACTTC.

In this sample, this clonotype turned up once. This chain joins TRBV7-2 and TRBJ1-1; D gene unclear. This CDR3 is built from 16 residues. The V gene's germline CDR1 is SGHTA and CDR2 FQGNSA. Trimming took 2 bases from V and 3 from J, leaving 16 bases between them. The CDR3 here is CASSLYQPGRYTEAFF. Here the CDR3 DNA reads TGTGCCAGCAGCTTATATCAGCCAGGCCGGTACACTGAAGCTTTCTTT.

The chain has TRBV18 and TRBJ1-5, with a weak D call TRBD1 (5 bases). The V gene lost 2 bases and the J gene lost 2 bases, with 13 bases spanning the gap. Germline values: CDR1 KGHSH, CDR2 LQKENI. The length of the CDR3 is 16 residues. The CDR3 loop reads CASSPVGGGGNQPQHF. The CDR3 DNA follows: TGTGCCAGCTCACCAGTCGGGGGTGGGGGCAATCAGCCCCAGCATTTT.

The chain recombines TRBV4-1 with TRBJ2-1; D is possibly TRBD2 (6 bases). V was shortened by 4 bases and J by 4 bases, with 20 bases between the two germline ends. This CDR3 is built from 17 residues. Germline V gene data show CDR1 as MGHRA and CDR2 as YSYEKL. The DNA for the CDR3 is TGCGCCAGCAGCCTGCGACCACTTCTCCGGGAGTACAATGAGCAGTTCTTC. Encoded protein: CASSLRPLLREYNEQFF.

This rearrangement joins TRBV27 to TRBJ2-1; perhaps TRBD2 as D (6 bases). CDR1 is MNHEY and CDR2 is SMNVEV in the germline V gene (reference sequence). The CDR3 is 13 residues long. The V end was cut by 2 bases, the J end by 12 bases, with 14 bases between. The CDR3 nucleotides read TGTGCCAGCAGTTTAGGAGACATCGGGGGGCAGTTCTTC. Translation: CASSLGDIGGQFF.

The J gene is TRBJ1-2, the V gene TRBV28; D may be TRBD1 (5 bases). Germline V gives CDR1 MDHEN, CDR2 SYDVKM. V lost 2 bases to trimming and J lost 8 bases, with 24 bases between them. CDR3 size: 17 residues. The CDR3 DNA follows: TGTGCCAGCAGTTTACCCCGTGGTATCGGGGGAGGGTCCGGCTACACCTTC. This gives the protein CASSLPRGIGGGSGYTF.

This clonotype was observed a handful of times. The junction departs from the called germline gene at one end, perhaps through a read error. This sequence joins TRBV15 and TRBJ2-4; TRBD1 agrees at 7 bases. There are 19 residues in the CDR3. CDR1 LNHNV and CDR2 YYDKDF come from the germline V gene (reference sequence). CDR3 nucleotide sequence: TGTGCCGCCAGCAGACGATCCTCATCGAGGAGACAGGGATGGGGCATTCAGTACTTC. Protein: CAASRRSSSRRQGWGIQYF.

This clonotype was picked up a small number of times. This chain links TRBV12-3 or TRBV12-4 with TRBJ1-1; no clear D gene. Trimming stripped 2 bases from V and 6 bases from J, with 10 bases between. The CDR3 runs to 13 residues. The CDR3 DNA reads TGTGCCAGCAGTTTATTTGGGTACGCTGAAGCTTTCTTT. Amino acids: CASSLFGYAEAFF.

The chain combines TRBV29-1 with TRBJ1-1; D might be TRBD1 (6 bases). Germline assignment: CDR1 SQVTM and CDR2 ANQGSEA. This CDR3 is 14 amino acids long. The CDR3 DNA reads as TGCACCATTACAGGGTTTTCGCTGGACACTGAAGCTTTCTTT. Encoded protein: CTITGFSLDTEAFF.

The genes are TRBV12-3 or TRBV12-4 and TRBJ2-1, with unresolved D. V was pared by 4 bases and J by 9 bases, with 7 bases between. The CDR3 extends over 11 amino acids. Here the CDR3 DNA reads TGTGCCAGCAGTTACTTAGCTGAGCAGTTCTTC. Protein: CASSYLAEQFF.

The chain links TRBV20-1 to TRBJ1-1; no firm D call. The CDR3 spans 15 residues. Trimming took 3 bases from V and 1 from J, leaving 15 bases between them. CDR1 DFQATT and CDR2 SNEGSKA come from the germline V gene (reference sequence). This CDR3 is CSASEGLEENTEAFF. The CDR3 region has the DNA TGCAGTGCTAGTGAAGGATTGGAGGAGAACACTGAAGCTTTCTTT.

V usage is TRBV9 and J usage is TRBJ1-5; D may be TRBD1 (5 bases). CDR1 SGDLS and CDR2 YYNGEE come from the germline V gene. V gave up 0 bases and J gave up 3 bases, with 10 bases separating them. This CDR3 comprises 15 residues. CDR3 residues: CASSVEGHFNQPQHF. The CDR3 DNA reads TGTGCCAGCAGCGTAGAGGGGCACTTCAATCAGCCCCAGCATTTT.

The chain joins TRBV27 to TRBJ2-3; TRBD1 aligns across 7 bases. Germline V gene data show CDR1 as MNHEY and CDR2 as SMNVEV (reference sequence). The CDR3 length is 15 residues. V trimming: 7 bases; J trimming: 6 bases; junction bases outside the gene matches: 13. The chain's CDR3 is CASKRHEGAPDTQYF. The CDR3 nucleotides read TGTGCCAGCAAGCGGCATGAGGGGGCGCCTGATACGCAGTATTTT.

This clonotype was recorded a few times. The V call is TRBV18, the J call TRBJ2-5; D is ambiguous. V was trimmed by 8 bases and J by 3 bases, leaving 7 bases between them. In germline, CDR1 is KGHSH, CDR2 LQKENI. This CDR3 region has 11 residues. CDR3 residues: CASTSEETQYF. As DNA, the CDR3 is TGTGCCAGCACGAGCGAAGAGACCCAGTACTTC.

The table lists this clonotype with a few counts. This sequence joins TRBV12-5 and TRBJ2-1; D not resolved. The V gene's germline CDR1 is LGHNT and CDR2 FRNRAP. Between the trimmed V and J ends, which lost 2 bases and 7 bases, there was a span of 9 bases. This CDR3 has 13 residues. Here the CDR3 DNA reads TGTGCTAGTGGTTTGAGTGCGTCGAATGAGCAGTTCTTC. Its translation: CASGLSASNEQFF.

The V call is TRBV12-5, the J call TRBJ1-4; D uncertain. Trimming pared 4 bases from V and 3 bases from J, leaving 12 bases between. Germline V gives CDR1 LGHNT, CDR2 FRNRAP. This CDR3 contains 15 residues. CDR3 in amino acids: CASGSPGDPNEKLFF. The CDR3 bases are TGTGCTAGTGGTTCGCCTGGAGACCCTAATGAAAAACTGTTTTTT.